Listed here are 27 T cell receptor beta chains from one sample, sequenced in a study of beta chain features in type 1 diabetes (dated by TCRdb to between 2018 and 2020). Library construction relied on the immunoSEQ multiplex PCR assay. The High Capacity cDNA Reverse Transcription Kit was used to reverse transcribe all of the isolated RNA, meaning that expressed TCRB transcripts were what got sequenced. The clones in this table, taken by TCRdb from immuneACCESS, are in-frame only. Not every clone is retained; where verified, under half of the shortfall comes from an unresolved V gene, and the cause of the rest is unknown. The sample yields about 40,000 clones; more than 40% were counted once. Of the sample, 0.72% is held by the ten largest clones. The sequenced material came from central memory CD4+ T cells from blood. These receptors were obtained from a woman aged 18-29 years in good health.

The chain joins TRBV7-9 to TRBJ2-6, with a possible D match to TRBD1 (5 bases). CDR3 length: 18 amino acids. The ends were cut back, 1 base at V and 2 bases at J, with 15 bases in the middle. Germline assignment: CDR1 SEHNR and CDR2 FQNEAQ (reference sequence). The CDR3 bases are TGTGCCAGCAGCTTAGTGTCAGGGTCCCGCCCTGGGGCCAACGTCCTGACTTTC. Translated, it gives CASSLVSGSRPGANVLTF.

This clone appeared a few times. V gene TRBV5-1 combines with J gene TRBJ2-3; the D gene is possibly TRBD1 (5 bases). The CDR3 runs to 15 residues. From germline, CDR1 is SGHRS and CDR2 YFSETQ. Trimming pared 0 bases from V and 3 bases from J, leaving 11 bases between. CDR3 sequence: CASSLVPGLTDTQYF. CDR3 coding DNA: TGCGCCAGCAGCTTGGTACCAGGGTTGACAGATACGCAGTATTTT.

This clone was counted only a few times. V gene TRBV6-1 combines with J gene TRBJ2-7; TRBD2 matches 9 bases. The germline gives CDR1 MNHNS, CDR2 SASEGT. With 4 bases clipped from V and 3 bases from J, the junction kept 7 bases outside the gene matches. This CDR3 is 15 amino acids long. The DNA for the CDR3 is TGTGCCAGCAGTGCGAGACTAGCGGCACGCTACGAGCAGTACTTC. Translating it yields CASSARLAARYEQYF.

This clone has more than one count but fewer than ten. The rearrangement joins TRBV10-3 to TRBJ2-1; 9 positions match TRBD2. V lost 0 bases and J lost 7; bases outside the gene matches: 7. The CDR3 has 16 amino acids. From germline, CDR1 is ENHRY and CDR2 SYGVKD. The CDR3 reads CAISESSAGGRNEQFF. The CDR3 DNA follows: TGTGCCATCAGTGAGTCGAGCGCGGGAGGGCGGAATGAGCAGTTCTTC.

This clone showed up just once. The V and J genes are TRBV11-2 and TRBJ2-5; the D gene is possibly TRBD1 (6 bases). CDR1 and CDR2 (germline): SGHAT, FQNNGV. Trimming took off 2 bases at V and 3 bases at J, with 16 bases between the two ends. The CDR3 contains 16 residues. CDR3 in amino acids: CASSLYTGSLKETQYF. The DNA of the CDR3 is TGTGCCAGCAGCTTATATACAGGGAGCTTGAAAGAGACCCAGTACTTC.

V is TRBV12-5 and J is TRBJ2-3; 7 bases align to TRBD1. CDR3 size: 13 residues. CDR1 LGHNT and CDR2 FRNRAP come from the germline V gene. Losses at the gene ends were 6 bases for V and 3 bases for J; bases not matched to a gene: 3. The DNA of the CDR3 is TGTGCTAGTGGGAGACAGGGTACAGATACGCAGTATTTT. Translation: CASGRQGTDTQYF.

The V and J genes are TRBV11-2 and TRBJ2-1; 7 positions agree with TRBD1. The germline CDR1 and CDR2 sequences are SGHAT and FQNNGV. With 4 bases clipped from V and 2 bases from J, the junction kept 14 bases outside the gene matches. The CDR3 runs 18 residues. The CDR3 region is CASSSLGSRQGTYNEQFF. The DNA of the CDR3 is TGTGCCAGCAGCTCACTCGGGTCTAGACAGGGTACCTACAATGAGCAGTTCTTC.

This chain uses TRBV10-1 with TRBJ2-2; D remains ambiguous. Germline assignment: CDR1 WNHNN and CDR2 SYGVQD (reference sequence). The CDR3 contains 13 residues. V shed 6 bases and J shed 5 bases, with 10 bases lying between them. CDR3 amino acids: CASSFVRTGELFF. The DNA of the CDR3 is TGCGCCAGCAGCTTCGTACGGACCGGGGAGCTGTTTTTT.

This chain joins TRBV30 and TRBJ2-6; D is possibly TRBD1 (6 bases). The CDR3 has 17 amino acids. V shed 0 bases and J shed 2 bases, with 14 bases lying between them. CDR1 is GTSNPN and CDR2 is SVGIG in the germline V gene (reference sequence). The CDR3 nucleotides are TGTGCCTGGAGTGTAGGGTGGGGGACACCTGGGGCCAACGTCCTGACTTTC. Protein product: CAWSVGWGTPGANVLTF.

This chain joins TRBV5-6 and TRBJ2-1; tentative D call: TRBD2 (7 bases). Between the trimmed V and J ends, which lost 4 bases and 0 bases, there was a span of 17 bases. The CDR3 is 17 amino acids. The germline CDR1 and CDR2 sequences are SGHDT and YYEEEE. This CDR3 is CASSPLGRGGSYNEQFF. The DNA for the CDR3 is TGTGCCAGCAGCCCTCTTGGGAGGGGGGGCTCCTACAATGAGCAGTTCTTC.

The V and J genes are TRBV4-1 and TRBJ2-3, with 7 bases that match TRBD1. The trim removed 2 bases at V and 5 bases at J, leaving 10 bases unmatched. CDR1 MGHRA and CDR2 YSYEKL come from the germline V gene. The CDR3 contains 16 residues. Here the CDR3 reads CASSQQTGASIDTQYF. CDR3 sequence (DNA): TGCGCCAGCAGCCAACAAACAGGGGCCAGTATAGATACGCAGTATTTT.

The chain couples TRBV7-8 to TRBJ2-3; 8 nucleotides align to TRBD2. Unmatched junction bases numbered 14, after V lost 3 bases and J lost 0 bases. The germline V gene encodes CDR1 SGHVS and CDR2 FQNEAQ. The length of the CDR3 is 19 residues. The CDR3 bases are TGTGCCAGCAGCTTCTCGACGATAGCGGGGACCGCTAGCACAGATACGCAGTATTTT. This translates into CASSFSTIAGTASTDTQYF.

This rearrangement joins TRBV6-1 to TRBJ1-5, with 8 nucleotides matching TRBD1. Trimming at V came to 8 bases and at J to 7 bases, leaving 10 bases not matched to a gene. The CDR3 is made up of 14 amino acids. Germline lookup yields CDR1 MNHNS and CDR2 SASEGT. The CDR3 DNA is TGTGCCAGCTCCCTAGGACAGGGAGGACAGCCCCAGCATTTT. This sequence encodes CASSLGQGGQPQHF.

This clone was found once. The rearrangement links TRBV4-2 to TRBJ1-3, with a tentative D call TRBD1 (6 bases). This CDR3 is 18 amino acids long. Trimming stripped 4 bases from V and 4 bases from J, with 23 bases between. Per the germline V gene, CDR1 is LGHNA and CDR2 is YNFKEQ. CDR3 sequence reads: CASSPAPGAANAGNTIYF. As DNA, the CDR3 is TGTGCCAGCAGCCCTGCTCCAGGGGCGGCGAACGCAGGAAACACCATATATTTT.

This rearrangement joins TRBV18 to TRBJ2-1; the match to TRBD2 covers 10 bases. V lost 4 bases and J lost 7; bases outside the gene matches: 4. This CDR3 has 14 residues. The germline V gene encodes CDR1 KGHSH and CDR2 LQKENI. The CDR3 coding sequence is TGTGCCAGCTCACGAGCGGGAGGGGAGAATGAGCAGTTCTTC. Protein: CASSRAGGENEQFF.

This clone is medium-sized (0.01 to 0.1%). For the CDR3, the DNA is TGTGCCAGCACGTTTCTAGCGGGAGGGAAGAATGAGCAGTTCTTC. Translating it yields CASTFLAGGKNEQFF. The J gene is TRBJ2-1, the V gene TRBV19; 12 bases agree with TRBD2. Trimming cost V 9 bases and J 7 bases; bases outside gene matches: 10. CDR1 and CDR2 (germline): LNHDA, SQIVND (reference sequence). The CDR3 contains 15 residues.

The chain couples TRBV5-1 to TRBJ2-4; TRBD2 might be the D (6 bases). The CDR3 extends over 13 amino acids. The germline V and J ends were trimmed by 2 bases and 5 bases, with 8 bases remaining between them. The germline CDR1 and CDR2 sequences are SGHRS and YFSETQ. CDR3 amino acids: CASSLGTQNIQYF. In DNA form, the CDR3 reads TGCGCCAGCAGCTTAGGGACTCAAAACATTCAGTACTTC.

This chain uses TRBV28 with TRBJ2-7; 7 bases are shared with TRBD1. With V trimmed by 6 bases and J by 1 base, 9 bases remained unmatched. CDR1 and CDR2 from the germline V gene are MDHEN and SYDVKM. The length of the CDR3 is 15 residues. CDR3 nucleotides: TGTGCCAGCAGACCTCACCGACAGGGTTCCTACGAGCAGTACTTC. Translation gives CASRPHRQGSYEQYF.

The chain links TRBV27 to TRBJ1-5; TRBD1 might be the D (6 bases). The CDR3 length is 15 residues. Trimming took 3 bases from V and 6 from J, leaving 15 bases between them. Germline V gene sequence: CDR1 MNHEY, CDR2 SMNVEV (reference sequence). CDR3 coding DNA: TGTGCCAGCAGTTTCGGGCAGGGGTATGGTCAGCCCCAGCATTTT. This gives the protein CASSFGQGYGQPQHF.

This clone came up a few times. The chain carries TRBV29-1 and TRBJ1-4, with TRBD1 as a possible D gene (5 bases). Trimming cost V 0 bases and J 5 bases, with 16 bases left between them. Germline loops: CDR1 SQVTM, CDR2 ANQGSEA. The length of the CDR3 is 16 residues. This chain's CDR3 is CSVEDPEGAPNEKLFF. The CDR3 DNA is TGCAGCGTTGAAGATCCCGAAGGGGCCCCGAATGAAAAACTGTTTTTT.

The V and J genes are TRBV5-4 and TRBJ1-1; D is perhaps TRBD1 (5 bases). From germline, CDR1 is SGHNT and CDR2 YYREEE (reference sequence). The CDR3 is 14 residues long. Trimming removed 2 bases from V and 0 bases from J, with 8 bases in between. CDR3 amino acids: CASSFGGVNTEAFF. CDR3 DNA sequence: TGTGCCAGCAGCTTCGGGGGGGTGAACACTGAAGCTTTCTTT.

This CDR3 reads CASSVPPGYEQYF. CDR3 DNA: TGTGCCAGCAGCGTCCCCCCAGGATACGAGCAGTACTTC. The chain links TRBV11-2 to TRBJ2-7; no clear D gene. Trimming took 5 bases from V and 4 from J, leaving 12 bases between them. Germline lookup yields CDR1 SGHAT and CDR2 FQNNGV. The CDR3 consists of 13 residues.

This clone was detected only a few times. The V gene is TRBV7-9, the J gene TRBJ1-1; D perhaps matches TRBD1 (6 bases). Germline V lookup: CDR1 SEHNR, CDR2 FQNEAQ (reference sequence). V lost 0 bases and J lost 1, with 12 bases in between. The CDR3 extends over 16 amino acids. The CDR3 nucleotides read TGTGCCAGCAGCTTAGCATCGGGGGGACAGAACACTGAAGCTTTCTTT. This sequence encodes CASSLASGGQNTEAFF.

This clone was counted between two and nine times. This rearrangement joins TRBV5-1 to TRBJ1-2; 9 bases line up with TRBD1. Trimming at V came to 9 bases and at J to 8 bases, leaving 14 bases not matched to a gene. The CDR3 is 14 residues long. The germline V gene encodes CDR1 SGHRS and CDR2 YFSETQ. CDR3 residues: CATYPGTGFIGYTF. DNA for the CDR3: TGCGCCACCTACCCCGGGACAGGGTTCATCGGCTACACCTTC.

This clone was seen a few times. The chain has TRBV6-6 and TRBJ2-5; 7 nucleotides agree with TRBD2. From germline, CDR1 is MNHNY and CDR2 SVGAGI (reference sequence). This CDR3 spans 14 amino acids. Trimming at V came to 8 bases and at J to 0 bases, leaving 6 bases not matched to a gene. The chain's CDR3 is CASYGGSYQETQYF. Written as DNA, the CDR3 is TGTGCCAGCTACGGGGGGTCGTACCAAGAGACCCAGTACTTC.

This clone was detected a few times. This chain links TRBV23-1 with TRBJ2-7; 7 positions match TRBD1. TRBV23-1 is an open reading frame, and its role is uncertain. This CDR3 has 14 residues. V lost 8 bases, J lost 2 bases, and 9 bases stayed unmatched. CDR3 loop: CASPIRDRPYEQYF. CDR3 nucleotides: TGCGCCAGCCCCATAAGGGACAGACCCTACGAGCAGTACTTC.

The chain is built from TRBV11-1 and TRBJ2-7, with TRBD1 matching over 8 bases. V lost 5 bases and J lost 6; bases outside the gene matches: 6. Germline CDR1 SGHAT, CDR2 FQDESV (reference sequence). This CDR3 spans 13 amino acids. CDR3 in DNA: TGTGCCAGCAGCCCTGACAGGGGCGGCGAGCAGTACTTC. Its protein is CASSPDRGGEQYF.